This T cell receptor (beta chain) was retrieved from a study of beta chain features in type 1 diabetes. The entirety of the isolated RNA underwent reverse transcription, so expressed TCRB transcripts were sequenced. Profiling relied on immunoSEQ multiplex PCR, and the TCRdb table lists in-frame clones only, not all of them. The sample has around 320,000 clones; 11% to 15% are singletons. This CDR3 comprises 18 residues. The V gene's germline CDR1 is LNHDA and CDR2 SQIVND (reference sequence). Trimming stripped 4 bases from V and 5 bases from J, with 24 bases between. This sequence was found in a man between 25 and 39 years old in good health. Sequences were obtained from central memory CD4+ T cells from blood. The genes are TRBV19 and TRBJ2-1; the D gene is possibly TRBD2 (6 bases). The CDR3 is CASSKVRRLGAKDNEQFF. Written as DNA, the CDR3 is TGTGCCAGTAGTAAAGTCAGACGACTAGGAGCCAAAGACAATGAGCAGTTCTTC.